This TCR beta chain was recovered during a study of blood T cell repertoires in COVID-19. Across the whole study: The samples span acute and convalescent COVID-19 from the United States, Italy and Spain. From T cells, B-cell-depleted T cells, or PBMCs came the material, which was cDNA or gDNA.

As processed by the authors: Amplification of reference gene primers provided the estimated nucleated cell counts. TCRdb's copy holds only in-frame clones and misses some; the assay was immunoSEQ multiplex PCR. That table is the source of V, J and clone size, and D and trimming were worked out from the DNA. This sample yields 75,000 to 95,000 clones, of which around 90% are seen a single time; over 2.5% belongs to the top ten. CDR3 size: 16 residues. In germline, CDR1 is SGDLS, CDR2 YYNGEE. V shed 4 bases and J 5 bases; nucleotides not matched to a gene: 9. The V call is TRBV9, the J call TRBJ2-5; TRBD1 agrees at 12 bases. The source of this sequence is a human donor in a cohort sampled during active COVID-19. The sequencing input was peripheral blood. The CDR3 loop reads CASSSPGQGAGETQYF. DNA of the CDR3: TGTGCCAGCAGCTCCCCGGGACAGGGGGCAGGGGAGACCCAGTACTTC.